The 8 T cell receptor beta chains below come from one sample, sequenced in a study of blood T cell repertoires in COVID-19. Produced via immunoSEQ multiplex PCR; TCRdb's table is partial and in-frame only. The sample gives some 270,000 clones, 84% of which show up once; approximately 3.6% is in the top ten. The sequenced material came from PBMCs or T cells enriched from blood (not recorded which). The receptor set was obtained from a man aged 50-59 years who had recovered from COVID-19.

The chain uses TRBV18 and TRBJ1-1; D perhaps matches TRBD1 (6 bases). The CDR3 contains 13 residues. V lost 5 bases and J 3 bases, leaving 10 bases between the germline ends. CDR1 is KGHSH and CDR2 is LQKENI in the germline V gene. The CDR3 DNA is TGTGCCAGCTCAAGGACAGCAGACACTGAAGCTTTCTTT. It encodes CASSRTADTEAFF. Based on the CDR3 plus reference TRBV18 and TRBJ1-1, the full variable domain is NAGVMQNPRHLVRRRGQEARLRCSPMKGHSHVYWYRQLPEEGLKFMVYLQKENIIDESGMPKERFSAEFPKEGPSILRIQQVVRGDSAAYFCASSRTADTEAFFGQGTRLTVV.

The chain is built from TRBV7-8 and TRBJ1-5; D is perhaps TRBD1 (5 bases). The V end was cut by 3 bases, the J end by 3 bases, with 12 bases between. CDR1 SGHVS and CDR2 FQNEAQ come from the germline V gene. The CDR3 runs to 15 residues. The CDR3 protein is CASSLEGYVNQPQHF. The CDR3, as DNA: TGTGCCAGCAGCTTGGAGGGGTACGTCAATCAGCCCCAGCATTTT.

This clone was detected a few times. V gene TRBV28 combines with J gene TRBJ1-5, with D tentatively TRBD1 (6 bases). CDR1 and CDR2 from the germline V gene are MDHEN and SYDVKM. There are 22 residues in the CDR3. Between the trimmed V and J ends, which lost 3 bases and 4 bases, there was a span of 34 bases. Here the CDR3 DNA reads TGTGCCAGCAGTTTCCCTAAAAACCGGGACACTCCGGAGGTTGCGCTGAATCAGCCCCAGCATTTT. Encoded protein: CASSFPKNRDTPEVALNQPQHF.

This clone was detected only a few times. The chain uses TRBV10-2 and TRBJ1-1; no clear D. Germline assignment: CDR1 WSHSY and CDR2 SAAADI. CDR3 length equals 15 residues. In nucleotides, the CDR3 is TGCGCAGCAAAGAGCGGTAGGGTTTCGAACACTGAAGCTTTCTTT. Its protein is CAAKSGRVSNTEAFF.

V usage is TRBV7-9 and J usage is TRBJ1-1; tentative D call: TRBD1 (5 bases). The germline CDR1 and CDR2 sequences are SEHNR and FQNEAQ (reference sequence). This CDR3 region has 14 residues. The V end lost 5 bases, the J end lost 2 bases, and 12 bases lay between the germline ends. For the CDR3, the DNA is TGTGCCAGCAGCCAGCGGGACTTCAACACTGAAGCTTTCTTT. Protein: CASSQRDFNTEAFF.

This chain connects TRBV6-2 or TRBV6-3 to TRBJ1-4, with a tentative D call TRBD1 (6 bases). V was clipped by 4 bases and J by 5 bases, with 11 bases between them. This CDR3 spans 14 amino acids. Germline CDR1 is MNHEY and CDR2 is SVGEGT. This CDR3 is CASSSGTRNEKLFF. The CDR3 DNA sequence: TGTGCCAGCAGTTCCGGGACACGGAATGAAAAACTGTTTTTT.

J is TRBJ1-1 and V is TRBV5-1, with 9 bases lining up with TRBD1. The CDR3 length is 16 residues. The V and J ends lost 4 bases and 5 bases, in that order; junction bases with no gene match: 12. Germline V gives CDR1 SGHRS, CDR2 YFSETQ. CDR3 DNA sequence: TGCGCCAGCAGCCCACGCAAACAGGGGGCAGGGACTGAAGCTTTCTTT. It yields the protein CASSPRKQGAGTEAFF.

This chain's CDR3 is CASSRSAGGKGGEQFF. CDR3 nucleotide sequence: TGCGCCAGCAGCCGTTCTGCGGGCGGGAAAGGCGGTGAGCAGTTCTTC. This rearrangement joins TRBV5-1 to TRBJ2-1, with a weak D call TRBD2 (6 bases). Per the germline V gene, CDR1 is SGHRS and CDR2 is YFSETQ. CDR3 length equals 16 residues. V gave up 4 bases and J gave up 9 bases, with 23 bases separating them. Full variable domain (remainder filled in from reference TRBV5-1 and TRBJ2-1): KAGVTQTPRYLIKTRGQQVTLSCSPISGHRSVSWYQQTPGQGLQFLFEYFSETQRNKGNFPGRFSGRQFSNSRSEMNVSTLELGDSALYLCASSRSAGGKGGEQFFGPGTRLTVL.